The source of this T cell receptor (beta chain) is a study of OX40 agonist ivuxolimab in advanced cancers. About the research overall: Patients received intravenous ivuxolimab every 2 weeks at 0.01 to 10 mg/kg. Study conclusions and caveats: Low normalized clonal expansion also occurred in some nonresponding patients.

If patients had autoimmune disease history or systemic immunosuppression, they were excluded. About this clone itself: Its antigen is still unknown.

Method: immunoSEQ multiplex PCR; TCRdb's copy keeps in-frame clones and lacks some. The table shows fewer than 55,000 clones, with less than 90% occurring only once. The CDR3 is 13 residues long. Trimming pared 1 base from V and 6 bases from J, leaving 7 bases between. Looked up from germline, CDR1 is SGHNT and CDR2 is YENEEA. The input for sequencing was CD4+ or CD8+ T cells sorted from blood, taken in a trial of the OX40 agonist ivuxolimab. This chain links TRBV11-3 with TRBJ2-1; D perhaps matches TRBD1 (6 bases). This receptor was taken from an adult with an advanced solid tumor such as melanoma, head and neck, liver or kidney cancer. The CDR3: CASSLGGGNEQFF. The CDR3 DNA is TGTGCCAGCAGCTTAGGAGGGGGCAATGAGCAGTTCTTC.